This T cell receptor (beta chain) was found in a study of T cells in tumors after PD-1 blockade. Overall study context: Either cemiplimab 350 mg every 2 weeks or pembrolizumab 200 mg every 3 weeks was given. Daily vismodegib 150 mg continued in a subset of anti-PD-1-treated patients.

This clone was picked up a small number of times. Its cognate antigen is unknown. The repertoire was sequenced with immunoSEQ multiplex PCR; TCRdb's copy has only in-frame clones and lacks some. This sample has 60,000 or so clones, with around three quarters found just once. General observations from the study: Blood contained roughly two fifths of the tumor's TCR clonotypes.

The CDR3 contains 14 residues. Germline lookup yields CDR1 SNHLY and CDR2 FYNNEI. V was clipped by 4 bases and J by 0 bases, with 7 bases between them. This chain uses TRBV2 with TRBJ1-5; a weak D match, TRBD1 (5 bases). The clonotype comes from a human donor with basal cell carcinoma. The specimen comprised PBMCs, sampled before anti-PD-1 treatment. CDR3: CASSADSSNQPQHF. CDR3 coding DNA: TGTGCCAGCAGTGCCGACAGTAGCAATCAGCCCCAGCATTTT.